This T cell receptor beta chain was found in a study of identifying expanded T cells in peripheral blood. Regarding the study as a whole: Approximately two-week clone count variance significantly increased as total template count grew. Technical replicates showed roughly 1.2 changed clones; roughly two weeks about 16.4; four weeks 19.

Remarks on this clone: What it binds is not known.

Method: immunoSEQ multiplex PCR; TCRdb's copy keeps in-frame clones and lacks some. The table has 80,000 to 90,000 clones, over 75% seen once. No infections or other immune events were documented during collection. The material sequenced was blood. This receptor was obtained from a person aged 18 to 75 in good health.

Here the CDR3 reads CASSFQVGDEAFF. CDR3 in DNA: TGTGCCAGCAGCTTTCAGGTGGGGGATGAAGCTTTCTTT. The chain has TRBV7-2 and TRBJ1-1; perhaps TRBD1 as D (5 bases). The CDR3 sequence is 13 residues long. Deletions cut 3 bases from V and 7 bases from J, with 12 bases between. Germline-derived CDR1 and CDR2 are SGHTA and FQGNSA.